A selection of T cell receptor beta chains follows, all from one sample in a study of blood T cell repertoires in COVID-19. Libraries were prepared by immunoSEQ multiplex PCR; TCRdb keeps only in-frame clonotypes and omits some of them. This table holds just over 150,000 clones, almost 85% found once. The sequencing input was peripheral blood. These receptor sequences come from a woman older than 75 with acute or convalescent COVID-19. CDR3s include the opening cysteine and the closing phenylalanine or tryptophan. D genes are given only for firm matches.

CDR3 length	V gene	J gene	D gene	CDR3 protein
15	TRBV7-9	TRBJ2-1	-	CASSFAEGPYNEQFF
15	TRBV19	TRBJ2-2	TRBD1	CASTNRGRWAGELFF
14	TRBV29-1	TRBJ1-2	TRBD1	CSVAGSDRGNGYTF
19	TRBV11-2	TRBJ2-3	TRBD2	CASSTQAGLARDWADTQYF
15	TRBV21-1	TRBJ1-2	-	CASSKYWAGPLGYTF
14	TRBV12-5	TRBJ1-3	TRBD1	CASGTGTARNTIYF
15	TRBV30	TRBJ2-7	-	CACGLSGPLKNEQYF
18	TRBV6-2/TRBV6-3	TRBJ2-5	TRBD2	CASSYSGLAGSPGETQYF
14	TRBV30	TRBJ2-7	TRBD1	CAWNARDSLREQYF
16	TRBV5-1	TRBJ2-1	TRBD2	CASRPLWEGNYNEQFF
16	TRBV6-5	TRBJ2-5	TRBD2	CASSYSLAGSQETQYF
14	TRBV18	TRBJ1-1	TRBD1	CASSPYRGNTEAFF
15	TRBV5-1	TRBJ1-1	TRBD1	CASSLRQGGNTEAFF
15	TRBV6-5	TRBJ2-4	-	CASSPGGWAKNIQYF
15	TRBV7-2	TRBJ2-7	-	CASSLLRGSYGEQYF
11	TRBV5-3	TRBJ1-2	-	CARSYQDGYTF
11	TRBV3-1/TRBV3-2	TRBJ1-1	-	CASRGLDEAFF
15	TRBV29-1	TRBJ2-1	TRBD1	CSASQTGGMYNEQFF
14	TRBV2	TRBJ2-7	-	CASSEQGPSEEQYF
14	TRBV5-1	TRBJ1-2	TRBD1	CASSLAGQEGGYTF
13	TRBV18	TRBJ2-7	-	CASSPTGDWVQYF
13	TRBV19	TRBJ2-7	-	CASSMGRPYEQYF
13	TRBV4-1	TRBJ2-4	-	CASSPGASGIQYF
18	TRBV4-1	TRBJ2-1	-	CASSQAPGNDKIYNEQFF
14	TRBV6-5	TRBJ2-7	-	CASSYHRRYYEQYF
13	TRBV6-6	TRBJ1-6	-	CASSSTPNSPLHF
12	TRBV7-2	TRBJ1-1	TRBD1	CASSSDRGGAFF
14	TRBV18	TRBJ2-1	TRBD2	CASSPRTSRVEQFF
14	TRBV23-1	TRBJ1-2	TRBD1	CASSPSTGLNGYTF
17	TRBV5-1	TRBJ2-1	TRBD2	CASSLESGSSSYNEQFF
15	TRBV6-5	TRBJ2-1	TRBD2	CASSYMTSGLNEQFF